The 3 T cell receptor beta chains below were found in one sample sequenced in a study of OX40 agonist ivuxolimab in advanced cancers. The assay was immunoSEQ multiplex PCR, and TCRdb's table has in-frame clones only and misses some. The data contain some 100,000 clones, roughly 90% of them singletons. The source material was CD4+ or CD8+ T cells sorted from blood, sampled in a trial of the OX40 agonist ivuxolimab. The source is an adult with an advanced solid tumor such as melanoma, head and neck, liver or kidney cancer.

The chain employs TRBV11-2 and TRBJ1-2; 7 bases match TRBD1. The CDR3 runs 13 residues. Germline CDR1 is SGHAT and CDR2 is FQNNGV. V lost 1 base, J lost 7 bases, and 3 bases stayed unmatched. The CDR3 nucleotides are TGTGCCAGCAGCTTAGTACAGGGGAGTGGCTACACCTTC. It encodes CASSLVQGSGYTF.

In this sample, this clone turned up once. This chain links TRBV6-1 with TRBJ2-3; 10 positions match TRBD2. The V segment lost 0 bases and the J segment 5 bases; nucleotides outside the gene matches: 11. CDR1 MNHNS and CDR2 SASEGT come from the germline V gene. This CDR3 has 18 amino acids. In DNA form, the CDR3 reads TGTGCCAGCAGTGAAGCGCCCGTGGGGCTAGCGGGAGTAGATACGCAGTATTTT. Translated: CASSEAPVGLAGVDTQYF.

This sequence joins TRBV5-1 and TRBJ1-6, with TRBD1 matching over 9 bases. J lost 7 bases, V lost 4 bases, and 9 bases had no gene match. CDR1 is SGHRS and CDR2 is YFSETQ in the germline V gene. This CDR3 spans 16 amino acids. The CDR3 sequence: CASSATGTGSNSPLHF. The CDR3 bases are TGCGCCAGCAGCGCTACCGGGACAGGGAGCAATTCACCCCTCCACTTT.